The clone carrying this T cell receptor (beta chain) was picked up many times. Its antigen is unidentified. Generated by immunoSEQ multiplex PCR, the TCRdb table keeps only in-frame clones and is missing some. The sample contains over 55,000 clones, none of them singletons. The data were obtained in a study of T cell clonality in common variable immunodeficiency. Study-wide findings and caveats: What drives increased CVID clonality needs T cell subpopulation sequencing. Reportedly, TCR beta sequences from common variable immunodeficiency showed fewer deletions and N-nucleotide insertions.

The sequenced material came from peripheral blood mononuclear cells. The TCR comes from a person between 18 and 75 years old in good health.

The DNA read from the CDR3 is TGTGCCAGCAGTTACGGCCGGGACAGGGGCTCCTACGAG. Protein product: CASSYGRDRGSYE. The full CDR3 protein reads CASSYGRDRGSYEQYF. This sequence joins TRBV6-2 or TRBV6-3 and TRBJ2-7, with 10 positions matching TRBD1. The CDR3 is cut off 3 residues early in the read; its end comes from the germline J gene. CDR1 and CDR2 from the germline V gene are MNHEY and SVGEGT. Germline trimming cut 2 bases from V and 0 bases from J; bases unmatched to any gene: 4. The CDR3 is 16 residues long.